Listed below are T cell receptor beta chains from one sample, sequenced in a study of blood T cell repertoires in COVID-19. Profiling relied on immunoSEQ multiplex PCR, and the TCRdb table lists in-frame clones only, not all of them. Of fewer than 7,500 clones listed, 86% are singletons. Sample: peripheral blood. All receptors come from a human donor with active COVID-19. The donor label of this sample is uncertain. The conserved cysteine and the conserved F or W are not part of the CDR3 here.

TRBV28	TRBJ2-7	ASSPPGQGTYEQY
TRBV10-3	TRBJ1-2	AIKGPGENYGYT
TRBV10-3	TRBJ2-1	AISESGTLYNEQF
TRBV7-9	TRBJ1-2	ASSSTNTGQRGYGYT
TRBV30	TRBJ2-7	AWSLSGHEQY
TRBV28	TRBJ2-5	ASSLPGIQETQY
TRBV19	TRBJ1-5	ASSARTGGPWRNQPQH
TRBV19	TRBJ2-1	ASSGLAGSYNEQF
TRBV19	TRBJ1-1	ASSIGGVVYTEAF
TRBV7-2	TRBJ1-3	ASSPVGRRRGNTIY
TRBV27	TRBJ2-3	ASSSGTGAVGRTDTQY
TRBV2	TRBJ2-5	ASRRTSGGVMETQY
TRBV11-3	TRBJ2-5	ASSSGGRLIQETQY
TRBV11-1	TRBJ2-7	ASSGILAGGTYEQY
TRBV19	TRBJ1-6	ASSITGVSPLH
TRBV7-9	TRBJ2-1	ASSIPGRDRGANEQF
TRBV7-6	TRBJ2-1	ASSLGRTVNSYNEQF
TRBV19	TRBJ1-5	ASSDSAPSNQPQH
TRBV30	TRBJ1-2	AWSGYPATGRLGSGYT
TRBV2	TRBJ1-1	ASRQGEPEDTEAF
TRBV2	TRBJ1-1	ASSEALGRGEAF
TRBV6-2/TRBV6-3	TRBJ2-7	ASSPPPDRGYEQY
TRBV5-1	TRBJ1-4	ASSPRTVPNEKLF
TRBV4-3	TRBJ2-2	ASSQEGVGWREGTGELF
TRBV7-8	TRBJ2-7	ASSPTYEQY
TRBV3-1/TRBV3-2	TRBJ2-2	ASRPGQRITGELF
TRBV30	TRBJ2-1	AWKEQRYEQF
TRBV18	TRBJ2-3	ASSPPRTGSTDTQY
TRBV27	TRBJ1-2	ASSWTGGVYGYT
TRBV3-1/TRBV3-2	TRBJ1-5	ASSPGDYQPQH
TRBV15	TRBJ2-2	ATPGGNTGELF
TRBV10-3	TRBJ2-7	AISRGGEQY
TRBV19	TRBJ2-5	ASSIPRQGRGETQY
TRBV7-9	TRBJ2-5	ASSSQEAQY
TRBV4-3	TRBJ1-2	ASSQAQGSGYGYT
TRBV19	TRBJ1-1	ASSIGVGAF
TRBV5-4	TRBJ1-1	ASRRGPNTEAF
TRBV18	TRBJ1-2	ASSPWQGVHT
TRBV6-5	TRBJ2-7	ASRLTGGIYEQY
TRBV24-1	TRBJ2-5	ATSDLILGQAQETQY
TRBV11-2	TRBJ2-6	ASSLGRAGANVLT
TRBV7-2	TRBJ2-3	ASSSTSGSYDTQY
TRBV19	TRBJ1-5	ASSIEPGYSNQPQH
TRBV5-1	TRBJ2-1	ASSSPEQGSSYNEQF
TRBV6-4	TRBJ1-2	ASSEEMEAGGYT
TRBV18	TRBJ1-5	ASSPTGAVQPQH
TRBV18	TRBJ2-7	ASSPDRGPGEQY
TRBV5-6	TRBJ1-5	ASSPYDRPNQPQH
TRBV19	TRBJ1-2	ASGGEKAYGYT
TRBV5-1	TRBJ2-1	ASSLAAAGGEQF
TRBV11-2	TRBJ1-3	ASSIDQGGPGNTIY
TRBV6-2/TRBV6-3	TRBJ2-5	ASSWSGGGHTPETQY
TRBV6-6	TRBJ1-2	ASSYTDKGFLGYT
TRBV3-1/TRBV3-2	TRBJ1-2	ASSQENRGYYGYT
TRBV27	TRBJ1-3	ASSLSGGTGNTIY
TRBV6-5	TRBJ1-3	ASVGSSGNTIY
TRBV4-1	TRBJ1-5	ASSQVAKSNQPQH
TRBV5-5	TRBJ1-2	ASSLYGGANYGYT
TRBV7-9	TRBJ1-1	ASSLAQGVNTEAF
TRBV3-1/TRBV3-2	TRBJ2-3	ASSLAGGTDTQY